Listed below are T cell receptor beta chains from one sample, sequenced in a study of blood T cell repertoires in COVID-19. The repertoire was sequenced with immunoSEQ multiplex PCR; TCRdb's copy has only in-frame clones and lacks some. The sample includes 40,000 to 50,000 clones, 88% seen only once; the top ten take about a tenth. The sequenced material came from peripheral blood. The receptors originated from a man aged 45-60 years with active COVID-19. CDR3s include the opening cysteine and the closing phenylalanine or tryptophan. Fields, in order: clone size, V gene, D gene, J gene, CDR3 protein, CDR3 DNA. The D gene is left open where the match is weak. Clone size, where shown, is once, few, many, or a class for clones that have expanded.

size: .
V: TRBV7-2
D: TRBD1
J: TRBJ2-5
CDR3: CASSWDRETQYF
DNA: TGTGCCAGCAGCTGGGACAGAGAGACCCAGTACTTC

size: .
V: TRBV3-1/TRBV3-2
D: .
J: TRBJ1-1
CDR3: CASSLRGEAFF
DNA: TGTGCCAGCAGCCTACGAGGGGAAGCTTTCTTT

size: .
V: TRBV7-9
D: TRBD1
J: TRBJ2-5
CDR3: CASSSPRTGIQETQYF
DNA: TGTGCCAGCAGCTCCCCCCGGACAGGGATACAAGAGACCCAGTACTTC

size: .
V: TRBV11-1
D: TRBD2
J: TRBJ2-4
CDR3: CASSAWGLAARNIQYF
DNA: TGTGCCAGCAGCGCGTGGGGACTAGCGGCCCGAAACATTCAGTACTTC

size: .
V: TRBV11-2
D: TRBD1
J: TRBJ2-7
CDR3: CASSPGQGRYEQYF
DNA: TGTGCCAGCAGCCCCGGACAGGGGAGGTACGAGCAGTACTTC

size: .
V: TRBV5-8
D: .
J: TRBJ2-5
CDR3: CASGSRGLVQETQYF
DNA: TGTGCCAGCGGATCCCGCGGGTTGGTGCAAGAGACCCAGTACTTC

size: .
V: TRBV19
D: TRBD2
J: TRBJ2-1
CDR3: CASNAAGGPLLQFF
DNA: TGTGCCAGTAATGCGGCGGGAGGGCCTCTTTTGCAGTTCTTC

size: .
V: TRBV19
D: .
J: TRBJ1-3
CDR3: CASSMSLTFLPSGNTIYF
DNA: TGTGCCAGTAGTATGAGCCTTACGTTTCTCCCGTCTGGAAACACCATATATTTT

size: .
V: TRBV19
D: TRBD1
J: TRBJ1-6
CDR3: CASSIRGQGNSPLHF
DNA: TGTGCCAGTAGTATAAGGGGACAGGGTAATTCACCCCTCCACTTT

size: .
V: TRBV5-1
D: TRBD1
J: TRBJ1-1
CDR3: CATKSSYRGRGTEAFF
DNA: TGCGCCACCAAGTCCTCTTACAGGGGGCGCGGGACTGAAGCTTTCTTT

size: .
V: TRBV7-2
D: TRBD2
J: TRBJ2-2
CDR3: CASAGSSGRALLSGELFF
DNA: TGTGCCAGCGCCGGGTCTAGCGGGAGGGCCCTTCTATCCGGGGAGCTGTTTTTT

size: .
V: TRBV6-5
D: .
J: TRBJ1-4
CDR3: CASSYSAGYNEKLFF
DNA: TGTGCCAGCAGTTACTCAGCCGGGTACAATGAAAAACTGTTTTTT

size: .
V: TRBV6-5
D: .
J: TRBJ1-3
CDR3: CASSYGAGLGNTIYF
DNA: TGTGCCAGCAGTTACGGGGCAGGTTTAGGAAACACCATATATTTT

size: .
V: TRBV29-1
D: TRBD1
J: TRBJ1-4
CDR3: CSVYDRANEKLFF
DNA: TGCAGCGTTTATGACAGGGCCAATGAAAAACTGTTTTTT

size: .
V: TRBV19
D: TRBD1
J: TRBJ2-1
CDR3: CASTPTGVLGNEQFF
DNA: TGTGCCAGTACCCCGACAGGGGTTTTAGGGAATGAGCAGTTCTTC

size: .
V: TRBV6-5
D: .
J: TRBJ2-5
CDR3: CASHPTRQIVETQYF
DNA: TGTGCCAGCCATCCGACTAGGCAGATCGTAGAGACCCAGTACTTC

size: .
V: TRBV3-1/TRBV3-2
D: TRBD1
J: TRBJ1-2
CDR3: CASSRIRGDYGYTF
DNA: TGTGCCAGCAGCCGAATCAGGGGGGACTATGGCTACACCTTC

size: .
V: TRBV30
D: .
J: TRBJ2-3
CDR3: CAWSEPRTDTQYF
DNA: TGTGCCTGGAGTGAGCCCCGCACAGATACGCAGTATTTT

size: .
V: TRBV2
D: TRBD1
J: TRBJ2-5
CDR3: CASNTGGGQETQYF
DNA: TGTGCCAGCAATACAGGGGGCGGTCAAGAGACCCAGTACTTC

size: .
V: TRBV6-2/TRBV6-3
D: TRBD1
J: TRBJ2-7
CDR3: CASSFLRGLPDRGLDEQYF
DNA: TGTGCCAGCAGTTTCCTTAGGGGATTACCCGACAGGGGGCTCGACGAGCAGTACTTC

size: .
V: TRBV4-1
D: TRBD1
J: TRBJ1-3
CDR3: CASSRPGQALGNTIYF
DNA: TGCGCCAGCAGCCGGCCGGGACAGGCTCTCGGAAACACCATATATTTT

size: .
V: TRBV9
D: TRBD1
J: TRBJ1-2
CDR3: CASSGRQGARGYTF
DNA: TGTGCCAGCAGCGGCAGACAGGGGGCGCGTGGCTACACCTTC

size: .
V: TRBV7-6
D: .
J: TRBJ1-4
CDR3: CASSAAGLANEKLFF
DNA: TGTGCCAGCAGCGCCGCGGGACTCGCTAATGAAAAACTGTTTTTT

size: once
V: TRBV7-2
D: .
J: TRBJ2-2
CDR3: CASSSQLVTGELFF
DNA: TGTGCCAGCAGCTCGCAACTAGTAACCGGGGAGCTGTTTTTT

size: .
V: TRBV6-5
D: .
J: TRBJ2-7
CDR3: CASRGLGGTYEQYF
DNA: TGTGCCAGCAGGGGATTGGGCGGGACCTACGAGCAGTACTTC

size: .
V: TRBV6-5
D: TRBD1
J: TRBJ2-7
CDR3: CASSYSRGQGVGEQYF
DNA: TGTGCCAGCAGTTACTCGAGGGGACAGGGGGTCGGCGAGCAGTACTTC

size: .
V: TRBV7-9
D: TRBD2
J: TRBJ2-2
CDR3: CASRGTSGTGELFF
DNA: TGTGCCAGCCGCGGGACTAGCGGAACCGGGGAGCTGTTTTTT

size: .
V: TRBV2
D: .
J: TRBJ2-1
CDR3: CASSEEGTAEQFF
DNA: TGTGCCAGCAGTGAAGAGGGGACTGCTGAGCAGTTCTTC

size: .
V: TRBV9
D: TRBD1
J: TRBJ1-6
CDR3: CASSVEGDRDSPLHF
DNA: TGTGCCAGCAGCGTAGAGGGGGACAGGGATTCACCCCTCCACTTT

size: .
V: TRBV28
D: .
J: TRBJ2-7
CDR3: CASSSTSYEQYF
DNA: TGTGCCAGCAGTTCCACCAGCTACGAGCAGTACTTC

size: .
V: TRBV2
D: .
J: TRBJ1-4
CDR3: CASSVNGKATNEKLFF
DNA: TGTGCCAGCAGTGTTAACGGGAAAGCAACTAATGAAAAACTGTTTTTT

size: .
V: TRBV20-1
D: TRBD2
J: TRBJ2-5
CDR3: CSASRSGGRETQYF
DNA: TGCAGTGCTAGTAGAAGCGGGGGTAGGGAGACCCAGTACTTC

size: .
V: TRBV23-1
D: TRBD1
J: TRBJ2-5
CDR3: CASSPGQGSQETQYF
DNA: TGCGCCAGCAGTCCAGGACAGGGATCGCAAGAGACCCAGTACTTC

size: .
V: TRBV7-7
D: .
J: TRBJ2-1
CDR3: CASSFSGNYNEQFF
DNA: TGTGCCAGCAGCTTTTCCGGGAACTACAATGAGCAGTTCTTC

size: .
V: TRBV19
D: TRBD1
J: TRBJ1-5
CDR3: CASSSPGTGSDRQPQHF
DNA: TGTGCCAGTAGTTCTCCCGGGACAGGGTCTGATCGCCAGCCCCAGCATTTT

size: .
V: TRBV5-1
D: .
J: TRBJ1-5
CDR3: CASSVGWGNQPQHF
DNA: TGCGCCAGCAGCGTCGGGTGGGGCAATCAGCCCCAGCATTTT

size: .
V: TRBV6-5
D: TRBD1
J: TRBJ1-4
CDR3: CATTGQTGEKLFF
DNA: TGTGCCACAACGGGACAGACAGGTGAAAAACTGTTTTTT

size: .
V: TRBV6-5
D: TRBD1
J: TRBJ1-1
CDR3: CASSQSGTGEKEAFF
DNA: TGTGCCAGCAGTCAATCCGGGACAGGGGAGAAAGAAGCTTTCTTT

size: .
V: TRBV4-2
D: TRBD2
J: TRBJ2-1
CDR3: CASSPFMRSGGENEQFF
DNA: TGTGCCAGCAGCCCCTTTATGAGGAGCGGGGGGGAGAATGAGCAGTTCTTC

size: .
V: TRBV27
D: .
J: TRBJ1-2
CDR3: CASSPLGLNYGYTF
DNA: TGTGCCAGCAGTCCGCTCGGACTAAACTATGGCTACACCTTC

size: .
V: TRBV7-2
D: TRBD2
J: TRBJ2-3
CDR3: CASSLGSSGGATDTQYF
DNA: TGTGCCAGCAGCTTAGGGTCTAGCGGGGGGGCAACAGATACGCAGTATTTT